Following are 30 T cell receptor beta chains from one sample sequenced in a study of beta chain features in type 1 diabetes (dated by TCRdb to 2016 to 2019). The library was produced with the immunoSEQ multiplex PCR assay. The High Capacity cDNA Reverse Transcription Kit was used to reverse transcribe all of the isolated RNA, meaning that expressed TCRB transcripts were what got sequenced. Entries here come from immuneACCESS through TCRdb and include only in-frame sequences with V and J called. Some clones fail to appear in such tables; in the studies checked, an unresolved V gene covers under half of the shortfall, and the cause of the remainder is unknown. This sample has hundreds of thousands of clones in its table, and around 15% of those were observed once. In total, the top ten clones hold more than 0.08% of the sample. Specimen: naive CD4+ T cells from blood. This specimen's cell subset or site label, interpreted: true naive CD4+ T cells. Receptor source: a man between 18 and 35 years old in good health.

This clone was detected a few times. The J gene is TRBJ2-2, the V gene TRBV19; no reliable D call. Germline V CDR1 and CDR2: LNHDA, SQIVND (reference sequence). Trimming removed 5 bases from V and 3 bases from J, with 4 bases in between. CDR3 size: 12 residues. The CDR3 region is CASSLDTGELFF. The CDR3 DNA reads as TGTGCCAGTAGTCTCGACACCGGGGAGCTGTTTTTT. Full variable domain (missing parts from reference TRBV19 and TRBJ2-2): DGGITQSPKYLFRKEGQNVTLSCEQNLNHDAMYWYRQDPGQGLRLIYYSQIVNDFQKGDIAEGYSVSREKKESFPLTVTSAQKNPTAFYLCASSLDTGELFFGEGSRLTVL.

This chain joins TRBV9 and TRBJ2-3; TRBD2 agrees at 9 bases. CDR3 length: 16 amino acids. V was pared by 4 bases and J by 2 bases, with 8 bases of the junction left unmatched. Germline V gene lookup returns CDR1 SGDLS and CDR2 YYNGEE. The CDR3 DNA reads TGTGCCAGCAGCCCTTATCGCGGGGGGGCCACAGATACGCAGTATTTT. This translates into CASSPYRGGATDTQYF. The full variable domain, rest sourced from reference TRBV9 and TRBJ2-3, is DSGVTQTPKHLITATGQRVTLRCSPRSGDLSVYWYQQSLDQGLQFLIQYYNGEERAKGNILERFSAQQFPDLHSELNLSSLELGDSALYFCASSPYRGGATDTQYFGPGTRLTVL.

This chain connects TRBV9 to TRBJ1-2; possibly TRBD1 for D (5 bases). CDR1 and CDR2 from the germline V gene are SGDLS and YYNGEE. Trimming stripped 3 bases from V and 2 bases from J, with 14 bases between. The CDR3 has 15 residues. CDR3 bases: TGTGCCAGCAGCGAGGCAGGGACCTTAAACTATGGCTACACCTTC. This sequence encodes CASSEAGTLNYGYTF.

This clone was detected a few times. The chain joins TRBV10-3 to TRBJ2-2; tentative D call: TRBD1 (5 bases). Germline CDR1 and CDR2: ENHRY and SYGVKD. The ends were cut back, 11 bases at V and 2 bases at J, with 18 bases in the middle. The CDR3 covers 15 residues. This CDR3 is CAAAPRDGNTGELFF. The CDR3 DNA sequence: TGTGCCGCGGCCCCCAGGGATGGTAACACCGGGGAGCTGTTTTTT.

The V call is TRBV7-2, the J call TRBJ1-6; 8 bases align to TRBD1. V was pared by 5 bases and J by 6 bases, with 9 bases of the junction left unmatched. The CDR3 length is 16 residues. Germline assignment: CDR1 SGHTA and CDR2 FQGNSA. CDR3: CASSPGQGVRNSPLHF. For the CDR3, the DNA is TGTGCCAGCAGCCCAGGACAGGGAGTGCGTAATTCACCCCTCCACTTT.

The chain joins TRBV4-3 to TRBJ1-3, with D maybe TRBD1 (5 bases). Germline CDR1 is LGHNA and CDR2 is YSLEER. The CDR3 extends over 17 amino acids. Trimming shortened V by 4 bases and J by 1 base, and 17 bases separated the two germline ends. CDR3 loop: CASSRRSRDLSGNTIYF. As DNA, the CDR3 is TGCGCCAGCAGCCGCCGATCCAGGGATCTTTCTGGAAACACCATATATTTT.

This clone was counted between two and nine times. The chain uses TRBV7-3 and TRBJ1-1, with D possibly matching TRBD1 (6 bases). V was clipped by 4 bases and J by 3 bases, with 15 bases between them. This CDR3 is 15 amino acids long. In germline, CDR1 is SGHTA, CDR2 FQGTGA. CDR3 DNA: TGTGCCAGCAGCTCCACGCCGGACAGTTACACTGAAGCTTTCTTT. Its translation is CASSSTPDSYTEAFF.

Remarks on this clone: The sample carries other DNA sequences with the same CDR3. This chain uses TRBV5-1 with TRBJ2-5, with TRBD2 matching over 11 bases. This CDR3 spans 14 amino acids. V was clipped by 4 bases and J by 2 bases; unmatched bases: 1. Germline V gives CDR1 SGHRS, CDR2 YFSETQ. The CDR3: CASSPSGGQETQYF. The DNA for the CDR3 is TGCGCCAGCAGCCCTAGCGGGGGGCAAGAGACCCAGTACTTC.

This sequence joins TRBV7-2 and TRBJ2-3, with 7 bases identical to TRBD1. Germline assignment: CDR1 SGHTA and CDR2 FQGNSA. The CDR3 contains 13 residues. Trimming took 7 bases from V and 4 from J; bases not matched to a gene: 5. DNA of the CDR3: TGTGCCAGCACGCACAGGGGTCCAGATACGCAGTATTTT. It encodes CASTHRGPDTQYF.

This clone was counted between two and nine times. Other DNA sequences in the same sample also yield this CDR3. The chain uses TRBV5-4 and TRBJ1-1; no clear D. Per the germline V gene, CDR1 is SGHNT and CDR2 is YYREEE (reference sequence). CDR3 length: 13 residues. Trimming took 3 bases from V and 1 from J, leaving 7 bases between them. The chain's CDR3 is CASSSGPNTEAFF. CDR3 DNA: TGTGCCAGCAGCTCTGGGCCGAACACTGAAGCTTTCTTT.

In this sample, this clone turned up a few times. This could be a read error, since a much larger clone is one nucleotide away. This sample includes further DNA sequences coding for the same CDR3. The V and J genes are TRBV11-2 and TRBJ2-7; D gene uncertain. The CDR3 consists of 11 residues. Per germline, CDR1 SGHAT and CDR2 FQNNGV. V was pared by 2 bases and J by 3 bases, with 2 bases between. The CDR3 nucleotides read TGTGCCAGCAGCTTAAACTACGAGCAGTACTTC. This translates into CASSLNYEQYF. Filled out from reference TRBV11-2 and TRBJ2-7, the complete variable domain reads EAGVAQSPRYKIIEKRQSVAFWCNPISGHATLYWYQQILGQGPKLLIQFQNNGVVDDSQLPKDRFSAERLKGVDSTLKIQPAKLEDSAVYLCASSLNYEQYFGPGTRLTVT.

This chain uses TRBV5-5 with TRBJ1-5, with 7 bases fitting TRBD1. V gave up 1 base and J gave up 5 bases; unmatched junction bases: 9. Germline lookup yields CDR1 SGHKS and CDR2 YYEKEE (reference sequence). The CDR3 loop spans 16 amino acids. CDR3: CASSLISGTEYQPQHF. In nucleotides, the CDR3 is TGTGCCAGCAGCTTGATCTCCGGGACAGAATATCAGCCCCAGCATTTT.

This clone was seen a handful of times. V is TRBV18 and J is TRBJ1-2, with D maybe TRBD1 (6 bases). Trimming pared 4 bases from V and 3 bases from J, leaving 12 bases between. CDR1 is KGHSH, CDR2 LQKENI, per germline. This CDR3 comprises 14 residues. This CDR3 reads CASSQEEGDYGYTF. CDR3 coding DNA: TGTGCCAGCTCACAGGAGGAGGGGGACTATGGCTACACCTTC.

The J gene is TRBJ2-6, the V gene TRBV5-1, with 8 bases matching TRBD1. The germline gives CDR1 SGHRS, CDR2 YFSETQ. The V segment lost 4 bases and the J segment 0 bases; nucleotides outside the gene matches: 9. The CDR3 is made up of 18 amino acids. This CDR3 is CASSARTGQLSGANVLTF. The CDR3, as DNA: TGCGCCAGCAGCGCAAGGACAGGGCAACTCTCTGGGGCCAACGTCCTGACTTTC.

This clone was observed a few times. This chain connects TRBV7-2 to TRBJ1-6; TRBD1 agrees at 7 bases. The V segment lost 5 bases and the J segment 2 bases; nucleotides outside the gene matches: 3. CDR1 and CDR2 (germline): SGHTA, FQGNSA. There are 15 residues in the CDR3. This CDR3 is CASSQDRPYNSPLHF. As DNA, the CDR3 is TGTGCCAGCAGCCAGGACAGGCCCTATAATTCACCCCTCCACTTT.

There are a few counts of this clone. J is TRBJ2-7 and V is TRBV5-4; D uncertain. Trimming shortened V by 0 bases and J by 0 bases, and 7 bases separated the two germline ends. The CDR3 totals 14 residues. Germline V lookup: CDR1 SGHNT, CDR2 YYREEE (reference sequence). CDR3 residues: CASSLDAFSYEQYF. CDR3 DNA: TGTGCCAGCAGCTTGGATGCGTTCTCCTACGAGCAGTACTTC.

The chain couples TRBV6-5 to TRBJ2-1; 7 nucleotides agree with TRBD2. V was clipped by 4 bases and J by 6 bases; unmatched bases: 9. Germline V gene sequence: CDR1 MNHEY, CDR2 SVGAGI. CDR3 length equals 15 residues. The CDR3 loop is CASSSASGLRNEQFF. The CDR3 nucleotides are TGTGCCAGCAGTTCGGCTAGCGGACTCCGCAATGAGCAGTTCTTC.

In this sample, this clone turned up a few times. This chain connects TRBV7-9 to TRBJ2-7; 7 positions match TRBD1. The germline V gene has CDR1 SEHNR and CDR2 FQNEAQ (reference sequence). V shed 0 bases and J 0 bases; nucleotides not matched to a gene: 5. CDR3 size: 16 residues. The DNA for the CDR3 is TGTGCCAGCAGCTTAGCTCCAGGGGGATCCTCCTACGAGCAGTACTTC. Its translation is CASSLAPGGSSYEQYF.

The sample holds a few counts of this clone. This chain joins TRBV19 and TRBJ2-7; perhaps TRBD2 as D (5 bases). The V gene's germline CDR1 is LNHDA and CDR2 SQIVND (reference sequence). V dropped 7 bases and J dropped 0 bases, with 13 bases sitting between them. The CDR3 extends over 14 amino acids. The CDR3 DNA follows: TGTGCCAGTAATCCAAGAGGGAGCTCCTACGAGCAGTACTTC. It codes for CASNPRGSSYEQYF.

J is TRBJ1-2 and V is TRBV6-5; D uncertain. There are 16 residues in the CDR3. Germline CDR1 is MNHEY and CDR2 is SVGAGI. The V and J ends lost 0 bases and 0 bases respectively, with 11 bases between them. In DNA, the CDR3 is TGTGCCAGCAGTTACTCTGTAACGGCAGCTAACTATGGCTACACCTTC. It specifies CASSYSVTAANYGYTF.

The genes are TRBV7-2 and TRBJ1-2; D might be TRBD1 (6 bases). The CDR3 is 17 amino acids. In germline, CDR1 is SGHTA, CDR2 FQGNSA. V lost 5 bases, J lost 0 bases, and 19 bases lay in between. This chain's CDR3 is CASSAQTGVPANYGYTF. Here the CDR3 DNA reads TGTGCCAGCAGCGCCCAGACAGGAGTACCCGCTAACTATGGCTACACCTTC.

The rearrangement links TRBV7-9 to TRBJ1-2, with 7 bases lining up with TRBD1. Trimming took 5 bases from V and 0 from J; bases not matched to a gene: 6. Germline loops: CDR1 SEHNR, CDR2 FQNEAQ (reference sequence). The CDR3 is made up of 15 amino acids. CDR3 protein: CASSVLGTANYGYTF. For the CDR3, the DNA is TGTGCCAGCAGCGTATTGGGGACAGCTAACTATGGCTACACCTTC.

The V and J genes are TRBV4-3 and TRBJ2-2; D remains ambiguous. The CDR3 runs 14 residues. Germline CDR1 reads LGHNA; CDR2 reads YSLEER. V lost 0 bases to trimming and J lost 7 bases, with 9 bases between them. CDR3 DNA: TGCGCCAGCAGCCAAGATCGGGCGGACGGGGAGCTGTTTTTT. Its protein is CASSQDRADGELFF.

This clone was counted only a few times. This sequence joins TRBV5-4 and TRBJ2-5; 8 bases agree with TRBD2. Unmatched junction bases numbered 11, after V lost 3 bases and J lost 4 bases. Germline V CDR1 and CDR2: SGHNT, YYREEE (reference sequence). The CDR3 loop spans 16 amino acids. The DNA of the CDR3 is TGTGCCAGCAGCTCCCGGGGTAGCGGGATTGGAGAGACCCAGTACTTC. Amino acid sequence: CASSSRGSGIGETQYF.

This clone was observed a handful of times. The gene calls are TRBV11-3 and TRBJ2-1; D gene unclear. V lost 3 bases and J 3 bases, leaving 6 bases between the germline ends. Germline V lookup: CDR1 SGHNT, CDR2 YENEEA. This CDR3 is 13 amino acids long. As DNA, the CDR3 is TGTGCCAGCAGCTTCCGTAACTACAATGAGCAGTTCTTC. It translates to CASSFRNYNEQFF.

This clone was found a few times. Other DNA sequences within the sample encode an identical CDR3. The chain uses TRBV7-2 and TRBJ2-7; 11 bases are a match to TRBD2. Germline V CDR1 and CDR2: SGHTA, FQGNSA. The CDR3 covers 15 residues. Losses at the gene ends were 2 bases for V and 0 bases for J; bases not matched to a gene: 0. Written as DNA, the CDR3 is TGTGCCAGCAGCTTAACTAGCGGGAGCTCCTACGAGCAGTACTTC. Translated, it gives CASSLTSGSSYEQYF.

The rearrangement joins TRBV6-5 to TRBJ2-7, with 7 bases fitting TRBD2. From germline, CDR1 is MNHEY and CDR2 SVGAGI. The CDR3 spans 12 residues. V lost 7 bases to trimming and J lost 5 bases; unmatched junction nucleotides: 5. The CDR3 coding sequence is TGTGCCAGCACCTCGGGGGGAAACGAGCAGTACTTC. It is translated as CASTSGGNEQYF.

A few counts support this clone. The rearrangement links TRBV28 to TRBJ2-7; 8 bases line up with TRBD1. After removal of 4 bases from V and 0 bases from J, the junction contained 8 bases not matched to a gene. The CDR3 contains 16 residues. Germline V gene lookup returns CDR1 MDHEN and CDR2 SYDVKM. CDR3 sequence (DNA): TGTGCCAGCAGTTCCCCAACAGGGGGAGCCTCCTACGAGCAGTACTTC. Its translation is CASSSPTGGASYEQYF.

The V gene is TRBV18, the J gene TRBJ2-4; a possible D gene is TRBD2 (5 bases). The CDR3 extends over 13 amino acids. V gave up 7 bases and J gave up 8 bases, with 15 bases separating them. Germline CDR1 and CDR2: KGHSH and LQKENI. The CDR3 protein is CASLLDLSDIQYF. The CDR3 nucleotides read TGTGCCAGCTTACTAGACCTCTCTGACATTCAGTACTTC.

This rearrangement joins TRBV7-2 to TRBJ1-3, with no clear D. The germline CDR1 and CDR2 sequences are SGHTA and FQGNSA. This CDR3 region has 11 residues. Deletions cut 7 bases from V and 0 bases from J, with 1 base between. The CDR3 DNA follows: TGTGCCAGCACCTCTGGAAACACCATATATTTT. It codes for CASTSGNTIYF.